The 27 T cell receptor beta chains presented below share a single source sample, sequenced in a study of blood T cells in healthy people across ages. Primed by a sample-barcoded 5' primer and a J-beta primer mix, a second PCR proceeded for 7 to 11 cycles. TCRdb re-called the 5' RACE reads through MiXCR, storing one row per CDR3 protein. The data hold hundreds of thousands of distinct CDR3 sequences, with more than 50% observed a single time. The sequenced sample consisted of blood. These receptors all come from a man in his forties in good health.

In its sample, this clonotype was seen a few times. V usage is TRBV29-1 and J usage is TRBJ2-5; maybe TRBD2 (6 bases). V was pared by 4 bases and J by 3 bases, with 21 bases between. CDR3 size: 16 residues. Germline V gives CDR1 SQVTM, CDR2 ANQGSEA. The CDR3 spells CSVVRAGPPGEETQYF. The CDR3 DNA sequence: TGCAGCGTTGTTAGAGCGGGCCCCCCCGGGGAAGAGACCCAGTACTTC.

The chain has TRBV7-2 and TRBJ2-5; 10 positions match TRBD2. J was trimmed by 2 bases and V by 2 bases; bases with no gene match: 14. Germline CDR1 SGHTA, CDR2 FQGNSA. The CDR3 consists of 19 residues. The DNA of the CDR3 is TGTGCCAGCAGCTTAAGGGGGCGGCTAGCGGGAGTACTTCAAGAGACCCAGTACTTC. This encodes CASSLRGRLAGVLQETQYF.

The gene calls are TRBV11-3 and TRBJ1-6; 7 bases map to TRBD1. Germline V lookup: CDR1 SGHNT, CDR2 YENEEA. The V and J ends lost 0 bases and 10 bases, in that order; junction bases with no gene match: 9. CDR3 length: 16 residues. CDR3 loop: CASSLDRVKGASPLHF. Written as DNA, the CDR3 is TGTGCCAGCAGCTTAGATCGGGTAAAGGGGGCCTCACCCCTCCACTTT.

The J gene is TRBJ2-6, the V gene TRBV10-3; 7 bases agree with TRBD1. This CDR3 is 17 amino acids long. The V and J ends lost 2 bases and 0 bases, in that order; junction bases with no gene match: 4. CDR1 and CDR2 from the germline V gene are ENHRY and SYGVKD. DNA of the CDR3: TGTGCCATCAGTGAGAGGGACAGAGACTCTGGGGCCAACGTCCTGACTTTC. This encodes CAISERDRDSGANVLTF.

This clonotype showed up just once. The chain carries TRBV7-9 and TRBJ2-3, with 9 bases fitting TRBD2. With 1 base clipped from V and 5 bases from J, the junction kept 13 bases outside the gene matches. The germline gives CDR1 SEHNR, CDR2 FQNEAQ (reference sequence). This CDR3 is 18 amino acids long. The CDR3 sequence: CASSLVVAGDFRGDTQYF. CDR3 bases: TGTGCCAGCAGCTTAGTCGTAGCGGGAGACTTCAGGGGAGATACGCAGTATTTT.

This clonotype has a handful of counts. This chain connects TRBV7-6 to TRBJ2-6; D uncertain. V lost 3 bases and J lost 6, with 3 bases in between. The CDR3 length is 12 residues. Germline loops: CDR1 SGHVS, CDR2 FNYEAQ. CDR3 bases: TGTGCCAGCAGCTTTTCGGCCAACGTCCTGACTTTC. Protein sequence: CASSFSANVLTF.

The chain joins TRBV20-1 to TRBJ1-1; D call uncertain. CDR3 length: 11 residues. Trimming removed 1 base from V and 3 bases from J, with 3 bases in between. Germline CDR1 DFQATT, CDR2 SNEGSKA (reference sequence). The CDR3 sequence is CSARVYTEAFF. Written as DNA, the CDR3 is TGCAGTGCTAGAGTATACACTGAAGCTTTCTTT.

This chain links TRBV5-1 with TRBJ2-1; maybe TRBD1 (6 bases). Trimming took off 4 bases at V and 6 bases at J, with 14 bases between the two ends. Germline assignment: CDR1 SGHRS and CDR2 YFSETQ. This CDR3 has 14 residues. In nucleotides, the CDR3 is TGCGCCAGCAGCCTCGACTACAGGGTCAATGAGCAGTTCTTC. Translating gives CASSLDYRVNEQFF.

This clonotype was observed a handful of times. The chain joins TRBV5-1 to TRBJ2-1, with TRBD2 matching over 9 bases. V shed 3 bases and J 3 bases; nucleotides not matched to a gene: 10. The CDR3 loop spans 17 amino acids. Germline V gives CDR1 SGHRS, CDR2 YFSETQ. The DNA for the CDR3 is TGCGCCAGCAGCTGGGGACTAGCCGAACACCTCTACAATGAGCAGTTCTTC. Translation gives CASSWGLAEHLYNEQFF.

The gene calls are TRBV4-2 and TRBJ1-2, with 9 positions matching TRBD1. Germline trimming cut 4 bases from V and 8 bases from J; bases unmatched to any gene: 8. From germline, CDR1 is LGHNA and CDR2 YNFKEQ. The CDR3 totals 14 residues. CDR3 loop: CASSPSTGGDGYTF. The CDR3 bases are TGTGCCAGCAGCCCCTCAACAGGGGGCGACGGCTACACCTTC.

This clonotype was found a few times. CDR3 sequence: CASSLEGTTHGYTF. The CDR3 nucleotides read TGTGCCAGCAGCTTAGAAGGGACTACACATGGCTACACCTTC. The chain has TRBV7-9 and TRBJ1-2, with D possibly TRBD1 on 5 matching bases. Germline V gene lookup returns CDR1 SEHNR and CDR2 FQNEAQ (reference sequence). V was trimmed by 1 base and J by 6 bases, leaving 12 bases between them. The CDR3 is made up of 14 amino acids.

The chain combines TRBV7-2 with TRBJ2-5, with 10 bases matching TRBD2. With V trimmed by 0 bases and J by 0 bases, 10 bases remained unmatched. This CDR3 comprises 19 residues. CDR1 is SGHTA, CDR2 FQGNSA, per germline. As DNA, the CDR3 is TGTGCCAGCAGCTTAGCGATTGGCAGGCTAGCGGGGGACCAAGAGACCCAGTACTTC. Amino acids: CASSLAIGRLAGDQETQYF. Complete variable domain (other parts from reference TRBV7-2 and TRBJ2-5): GAGVSQSPSNKVTEKGKDVELRCDPISGHTALYWYRQSLGQGLEFLIYFQGNSAPDKSGLPSDRFSAERTGGSVSTLTIQRTQQEDSAVYLCASSLAIGRLAGDQETQYFGPGTRLLVL.

The genes are TRBV24-1 and TRBJ2-3; D remains ambiguous. CDR1 and CDR2 from the germline V gene are KGHDR and SFDVKD. This CDR3 region has 17 residues. The V and J ends lost 0 bases and 0 bases respectively, with 12 bases between them. CDR3 loop: CATSDLPEETSTDTQYF. CDR3 nucleotides: TGTGCCACCAGTGATTTGCCAGAAGAGACTAGCACAGATACGCAGTATTTT.

Here the CDR3 reads CASSLAVGLSEQGQETQYF. For the CDR3, the DNA is TGCGCCAGCAGCTTGGCCGTAGGCCTCTCGGAACAGGGCCAAGAGACCCAGTACTTC. This chain links TRBV5-1 with TRBJ2-5, with TRBD1 as a possible D gene (6 bases). Germline V gene sequence: CDR1 SGHRS, CDR2 YFSETQ. The CDR3 has 19 amino acids. V was clipped by 0 bases and J by 1 base, with 22 bases between them.

The V and J genes are TRBV29-1 and TRBJ2-2; the match to TRBD2 covers 7 bases. The CDR3 sequence is 14 residues long. The germline gives CDR1 SQVTM, CDR2 ANQGSEA. With 6 bases clipped from V and 5 bases from J, the junction kept 9 bases outside the gene matches. The CDR3 here is CSVGREGITGELFF. The CDR3, as DNA: TGCAGCGTAGGCAGGGAGGGGATTACCGGGGAGCTGTTTTTT.

The rearrangement joins TRBV7-9 to TRBJ2-1, with a tentative D call TRBD1 (6 bases). This CDR3 has 11 residues. Germline lookup yields CDR1 SEHNR and CDR2 FQNEAQ (reference sequence). V lost 6 bases and J lost 10, with 10 bases in between. CDR3 region: CASSAGTEQFF. The CDR3, as DNA: TGTGCCAGCAGTGCCGGGACAGAGCAGTTCTTC.

This sequence joins TRBV2 and TRBJ2-7; no clear D gene. Looked up from germline, CDR1 is SNHLY and CDR2 is FYNNEI. This CDR3 region has 14 residues. V dropped 5 bases and J dropped 4 bases, with 15 bases sitting between them. This CDR3 reads CASSQKVDTYEQYF. As DNA, the CDR3 is TGTGCCAGCAGTCAAAAGGTCGATACTTACGAGCAGTACTTC.

This chain uses TRBV30 with TRBJ1-5; D is unresolved. Germline CDR1 reads GTSNPN; CDR2 reads SVGIG (reference sequence). The CDR3 length is 13 residues. Trimming took 1 base from V and 2 from J, leaving 6 bases between them. CDR3 residues: CAWSGTGNQPQHF. The CDR3 DNA reads TGTGCCTGGAGTGGGACGGGCAATCAGCCCCAGCATTTT.

This clonotype was counted between two and nine times. V usage is TRBV5-4 and J usage is TRBJ2-3; no definite D call. CDR3 length: 14 residues. V lost 4 bases and J lost 6, with 15 bases in between. Germline V lookup: CDR1 SGHNT, CDR2 YYREEE (reference sequence). In DNA, the CDR3 is TGTGCCAGCAGCCCTCGTGGTGGGCTGGATACGCAGTATTTT. As protein: CASSPRGGLDTQYF.

This clonotype has a handful of counts. The J gene is TRBJ2-5, the V gene TRBV29-1; 9 nucleotides line up with TRBD1. V lost 7 bases, J lost 2 bases, and 8 bases stayed unmatched. The germline gives CDR1 SQVTM, CDR2 ANQGSEA. The CDR3 extends over 14 amino acids. The CDR3 DNA follows: TGCAGCGGTACACAGGGGGCAGAGCAAGAGACCCAGTACTTC. It encodes CSGTQGAEQETQYF.

V is TRBV18 and J is TRBJ2-5; 10 positions match TRBD2. TRBJ2-7 matches the DNA end more closely, so the J call is doubtful. Germline CDR1 and CDR2: KGHSH and LQKENI. This CDR3 comprises 16 residues. The CDR3 DNA sequence: TGTGCCAGCTCACTTGCCACTAGCGGGGTGCTCTACGAGCAGTACTTC. Amino acids: CASSLATSGVLYEQYF.

The genes are TRBV7-8 and TRBJ2-5; D unresolved. Between the trimmed V and J ends, which lost 1 base and 3 bases, there was a span of 18 bases. This CDR3 contains 17 residues. The germline V gene encodes CDR1 SGHVS and CDR2 FQNEAQ. The CDR3 region is CASSLGTRTSNEETQYF. The CDR3 coding sequence is TGTGCCAGCAGCTTAGGAACGCGAACAAGTAACGAAGAGACCCAGTACTTC.

The chain recombines TRBV20-1 with TRBJ2-3; D may be TRBD2 (6 bases). The CDR3 covers 14 residues. The V end lost 4 bases, the J end lost 3 bases, and 14 bases lay between the germline ends. Germline values: CDR1 DFQATT, CDR2 SNEGSKA (reference sequence). CDR3 in amino acids: CSATRDLGTDTQYF. DNA for the CDR3: TGCAGTGCTACCCGGGACTTGGGGACAGATACGCAGTATTTT.

This clonotype has just a few counts. J is TRBJ2-1 and V is TRBV20-1; TRBD2 aligns across 10 bases. In germline, CDR1 is DFQATT, CDR2 SNEGSKA (reference sequence). The CDR3 consists of 16 residues. The J segment lost 2 bases and the V segment lost 2 bases, leaving 6 bases of the junction unmatched. The CDR3 spells CSARKTSGITYNEQFF. DNA of the CDR3: TGCAGTGCTAGAAAAACTAGCGGGATTACCTACAATGAGCAGTTCTTC.

This clonotype was counted between two and nine times. The chain links TRBV7-9 to TRBJ2-3, with a weak D call TRBD1 (6 bases). Trimming removed 10 bases from V and 2 bases from J, with 28 bases in between. CDR3 size: 18 residues. CDR1 SEHNR and CDR2 FQNEAQ come from the germline V gene (reference sequence). The CDR3 region is CATHTTNIAGASTDTQYF. CDR3 sequence (DNA): TGTGCCACTCACACGACGAATATCGCAGGGGCATCCACAGATACGCAGTATTTT.

CDR3 residues: CASRERELDTQYF. The DNA of the CDR3 is TGTGCCAGCAGGGAGCGGGAGTTAGATACGCAGTATTTT. This rearrangement joins TRBV12-3 or TRBV12-4 to TRBJ2-3, with TRBD2 matching 8 bases. J gave up 5 bases and V 6 bases, and 4 bases lay outside the gene matches. CDR3 size: 13 residues.

With regard to this clonotype: Relative to the germline gene, one junction end is altered; a read error may explain this. The genes are TRBV6-5 and TRBJ1-1, with D unresolved. The CDR3 is 13 residues long. Per germline, CDR1 MNHEY and CDR2 SVGAGI. The CDR3: CASSKHWNAEAFF. The CDR3, as DNA: TGTGCCAGCAGCAAACATTGGAACGCTGAAGCTTTCTTT.